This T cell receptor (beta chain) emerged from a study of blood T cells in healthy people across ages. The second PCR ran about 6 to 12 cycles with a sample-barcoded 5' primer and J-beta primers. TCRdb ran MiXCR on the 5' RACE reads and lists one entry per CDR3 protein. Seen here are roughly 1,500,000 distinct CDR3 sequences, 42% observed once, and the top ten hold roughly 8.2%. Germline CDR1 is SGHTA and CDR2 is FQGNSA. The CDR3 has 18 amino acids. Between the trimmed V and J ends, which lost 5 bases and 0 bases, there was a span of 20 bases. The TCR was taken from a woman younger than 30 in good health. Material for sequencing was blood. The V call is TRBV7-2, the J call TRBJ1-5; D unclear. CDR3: CASSEREKGFISNQPQHF. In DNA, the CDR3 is TGTGCCAGCAGCGAGCGGGAGAAAGGATTCATTAGCAATCAGCCCCAGCATTTT. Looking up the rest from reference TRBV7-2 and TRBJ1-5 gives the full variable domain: GAGVSQSPSNKVTEKGKDVELRCDPISGHTALYWYRQSLGQGLEFLIYFQGNSAPDKSGLPSDRFSAERTGGSVSTLTIQRTQQEDSAVYLCASSEREKGFISNQPQHFGDGTRLSIL.